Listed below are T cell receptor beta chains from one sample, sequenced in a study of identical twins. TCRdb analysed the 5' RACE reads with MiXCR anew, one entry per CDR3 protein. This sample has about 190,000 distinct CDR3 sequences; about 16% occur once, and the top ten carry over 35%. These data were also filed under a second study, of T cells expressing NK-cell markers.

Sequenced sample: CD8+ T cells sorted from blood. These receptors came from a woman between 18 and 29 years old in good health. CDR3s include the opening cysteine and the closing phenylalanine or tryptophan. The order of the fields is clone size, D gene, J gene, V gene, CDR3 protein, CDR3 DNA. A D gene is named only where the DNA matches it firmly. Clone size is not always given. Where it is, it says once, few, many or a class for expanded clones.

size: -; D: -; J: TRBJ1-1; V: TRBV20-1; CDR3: CSAHGDEAFF; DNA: TGCAGTGCCCATGGTGATGAAGCTTTCTTT
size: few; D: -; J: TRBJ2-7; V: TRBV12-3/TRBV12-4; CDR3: CASSEDLGEQYF; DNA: TGTGCCAGCAGTGAGGACCTGGGGGAGCAGTACTTC
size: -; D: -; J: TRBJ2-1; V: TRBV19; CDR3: CASSTVPGLHWGDEQFF; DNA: TGTGCCAGTAGTACCGTTCCGGGACTCCATTGGGGCGATGAGCAGTTCTTC
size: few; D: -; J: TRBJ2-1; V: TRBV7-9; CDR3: CASSLGVPQGEQFF; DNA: TGTGCCAGCAGCTTGGGAGTCCCCCAAGGTGAGCAGTTCTTC
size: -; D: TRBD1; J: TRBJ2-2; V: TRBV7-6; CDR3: CASSLPISLVQGAENTGELFF; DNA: TGTGCCAGCAGCTTACCGATTAGCCTTGTGCAGGGGGCGGAAAACACCGGGGAGCTGTTTTTT
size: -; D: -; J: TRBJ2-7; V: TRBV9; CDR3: CASSAGGQFSDEQYF; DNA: TGTGCCAGCAGCGCGGGCGGGCAGTTTTCCGACGAGCAGTACTTC
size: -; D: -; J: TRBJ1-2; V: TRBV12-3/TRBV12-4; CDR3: CASLAREANYGYTF; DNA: TGTGCCAGCCTGGCTAGGGAGGCGAACTATGGCTACACCTTC
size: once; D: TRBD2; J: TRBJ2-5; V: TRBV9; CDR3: CASSAAGTSGETQYF; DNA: TGTGCCAGCAGCGCGGCCGGGACTAGTGGGGAGACCCAGTACTTC
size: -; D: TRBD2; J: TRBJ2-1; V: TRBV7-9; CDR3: CASSRTSGKRNEQFF; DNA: TGTGCCAGCAGCAGGACTAGCGGGAAGAGAAATGAGCAGTTCTTC
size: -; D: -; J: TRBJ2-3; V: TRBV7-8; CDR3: CASMTLSDTQYF; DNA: TGTGCCAGCATGACCCTCTCAGATACGCAGTATTTT
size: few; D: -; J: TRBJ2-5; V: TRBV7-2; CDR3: CASSFQGGETQYF; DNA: TGTGCCAGCAGCTTTCAGGGTGGGGAGACCCAGTACTTC
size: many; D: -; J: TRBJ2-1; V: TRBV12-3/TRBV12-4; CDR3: CASNPGTRPLGEQFF; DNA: TGTGCCAGCAACCCCGGGACTCGACCGCTCGGGGAGCAGTTCTTC
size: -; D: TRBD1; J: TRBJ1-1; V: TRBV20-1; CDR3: CSVNSLDRETEAFF; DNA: TGCAGTGTTAACAGTTTGGACAGGGAGACTGAAGCTTTCTTT
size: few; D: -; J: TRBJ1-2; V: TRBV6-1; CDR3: CASSAGESIYGYTF; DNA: TGTGCCAGCAGTGCAGGGGAGAGTATATATGGCTACACCTTC
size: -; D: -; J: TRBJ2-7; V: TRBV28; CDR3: CATPGAGPGEQYF; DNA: TGTGCCACTCCGGGGGCGGGCCCTGGCGAGCAGTACTTC
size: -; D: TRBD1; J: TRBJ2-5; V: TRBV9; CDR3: CASSVGTAQETQYF; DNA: TGTGCCAGCAGCGTCGGGACAGCCCAAGAGACCCAGTACTTC
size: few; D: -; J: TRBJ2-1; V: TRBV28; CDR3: CASSLETHYNEQFF; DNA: TGTGCCAGCAGTCTGGAGACCCACTACAATGAGCAGTTCTTC
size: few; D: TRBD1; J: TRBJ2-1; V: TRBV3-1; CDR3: CASEEDRRGLNEQFF; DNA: TGTGCCAGCGAAGAGGATAGAAGGGGGCTCAATGAGCAGTTCTTC
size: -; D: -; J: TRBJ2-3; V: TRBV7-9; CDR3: CASTAGFEWGSDTQYF; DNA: TGTGCCAGCACCGCAGGGTTTGAGTGGGGTTCAGATACGCAGTATTTT
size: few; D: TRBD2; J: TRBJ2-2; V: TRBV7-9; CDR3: CASSPPSGGYTGELFF; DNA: TGTGCCAGCAGCCCGCCTAGCGGGGGGTACACCGGGGAGCTGTTTTTT
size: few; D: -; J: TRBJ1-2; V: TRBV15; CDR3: CATSSDGIYGYTF; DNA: TGTGCCACCAGCAGCGACGGAATCTATGGCTACACCTTC
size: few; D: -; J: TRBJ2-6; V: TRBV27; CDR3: CASGSAGANVLTF; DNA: TGTGCCAGCGGGTCTGCTGGGGCCAACGTCCTGACTTTC
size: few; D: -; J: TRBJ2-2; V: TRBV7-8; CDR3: CATRGSDSLNTGELFF; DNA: TGTGCCACACGGGGTTCGGACTCACTGAACACCGGGGAGCTGTTTTTT
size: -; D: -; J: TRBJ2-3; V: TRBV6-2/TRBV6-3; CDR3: CASRLPKEGTDTQYF; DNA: TGTGCCAGCAGACTACCAAAAGAGGGTACAGATACGCAGTATTTT
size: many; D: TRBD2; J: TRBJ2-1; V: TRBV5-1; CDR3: CASISTSGSNEQFF; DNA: TGCGCCAGCATCTCTACTAGCGGGAGCAATGAGCAGTTCTTC
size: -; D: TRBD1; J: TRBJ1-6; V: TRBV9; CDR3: CASSSRTGDNSPLHF; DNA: TGTGCCAGCAGCTCAAGGACAGGGGATAATTCACCCCTCCACTTT
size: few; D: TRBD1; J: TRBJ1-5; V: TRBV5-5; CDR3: CASSPGTGFSNQPQHF; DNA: TGTGCCAGCAGCCCCGGGACAGGGTTTAGCAATCAGCCCCAGCATTTT
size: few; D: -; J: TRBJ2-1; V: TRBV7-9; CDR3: CASSYDIPANEQFF; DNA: TGTGCCAGCAGCTACGACATTCCGGCGAATGAGCAGTTCTTC
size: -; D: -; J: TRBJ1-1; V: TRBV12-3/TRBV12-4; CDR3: CASSLAVQGLYAFF; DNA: TGTGCCAGCAGTTTAGCGGTTCAGGGGTTGTATGCTTTCTTT
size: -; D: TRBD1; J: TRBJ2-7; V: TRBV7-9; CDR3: CASSRGNPGQGFYEQYF; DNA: TGTGCCAGCAGCCGTGGGAACCCGGGACAGGGGTTTTACGAGCAGTACTTC
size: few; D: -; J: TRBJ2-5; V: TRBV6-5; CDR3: CASSYGPGRYQETQYF; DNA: TGTGCCAGCAGTTACGGCCCGGGCCGTTACCAAGAGACCCAGTACTTC
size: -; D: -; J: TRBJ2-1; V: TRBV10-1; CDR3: CASSESTQGPRGEQFF; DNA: TGCGCCAGCAGTGAGTCGACCCAGGGGCCCCGTGGTGAGCAGTTCTTC
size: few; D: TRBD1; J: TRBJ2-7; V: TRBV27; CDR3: CASSSGTGTNYEQYF; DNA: TGTGCCAGCAGTTCTGGGACAGGGACTAACTACGAGCAGTACTTC
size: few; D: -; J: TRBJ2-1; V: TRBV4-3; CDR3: CASSQGFMAGEQFF; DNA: TGCGCCAGCAGCCAAGGTTTTATGGCGGGGGAGCAGTTCTTC
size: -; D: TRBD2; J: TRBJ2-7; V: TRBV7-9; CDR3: CLVAGVSYEQYF; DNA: TGTCTTGTAGCGGGAGTCTCTTACGAGCAGTACTTC
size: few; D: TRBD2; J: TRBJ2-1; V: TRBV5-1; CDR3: CASSPRLAGGPDEQFF; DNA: TGCGCCAGCAGCCCAAGACTAGCGGGAGGGCCGGACGAGCAGTTCTTC
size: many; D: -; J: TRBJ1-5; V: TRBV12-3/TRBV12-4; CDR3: CASSLRDTGRPQHF; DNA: TGTGCCAGCAGTCTCCGGGACACGGGGCGGCCCCAGCATTTT
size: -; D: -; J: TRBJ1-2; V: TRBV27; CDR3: CASSLSGYGYTF; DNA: TGTGCCAGCAGTTTAAGCGGATATGGCTACACCTTC
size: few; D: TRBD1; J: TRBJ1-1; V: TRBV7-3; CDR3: CASSFAGGSTEAFF; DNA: TGTGCCAGCAGCTTCGCAGGGGGATCAACTGAAGCTTTCTTT
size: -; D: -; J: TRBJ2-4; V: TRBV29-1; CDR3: CSVEDPGQSKNIQYF; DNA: TGCAGCGTTGAAGATCCAGGACAGAGCAAAAACATTCAGTACTTC
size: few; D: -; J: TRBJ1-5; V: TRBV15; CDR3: CATSRGDTYNQPQHF; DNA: TGTGCCACCAGCAGAGGGGACACATACAATCAGCCCCAGCATTTT
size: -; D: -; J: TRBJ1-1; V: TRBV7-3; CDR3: CASSLTGQGTEAFF; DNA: TGTGCCAGCAGCTTAACCGGACAAGGCACTGAAGCTTTCTTT
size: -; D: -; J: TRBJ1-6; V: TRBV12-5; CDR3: CASGWRGVGSPLHF; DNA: TGTGCTAGTGGTTGGAGGGGGGTAGGTTCACCCCTCCACTTT
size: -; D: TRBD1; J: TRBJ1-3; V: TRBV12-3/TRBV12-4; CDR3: CASSFRGRNTIYF; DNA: TGTGCCAGCAGCTTCAGGGGGCGAAACACCATATATTTT
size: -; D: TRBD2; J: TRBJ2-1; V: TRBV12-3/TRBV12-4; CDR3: CASSFRAGGPPYNEQFF; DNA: TGTGCCAGCAGTTTTCGTGCGGGAGGGCCCCCCTACAATGAGCAGTTCTTC
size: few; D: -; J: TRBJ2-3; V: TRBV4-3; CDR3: CASSQGLSTDTQYF; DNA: TGCGCCAGCAGCCAAGGGTTGAGCACAGATACGCAGTATTTT
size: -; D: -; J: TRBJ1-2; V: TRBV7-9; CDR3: CASSLEGFNYGYTF; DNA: TGTGCCAGCAGCTTGGAGGGATTCAACTATGGCTACACCTTC
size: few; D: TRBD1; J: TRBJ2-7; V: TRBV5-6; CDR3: CASSFGTGGQEQYF; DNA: TGTGCCAGCAGCTTCGGGACAGGGGGCCAAGAGCAGTACTTC
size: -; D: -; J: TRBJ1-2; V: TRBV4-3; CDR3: CASSQDQSPYGYTF; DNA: TGCGCCAGCAGCCAAGACCAGAGCCCGTATGGCTACACCTTC
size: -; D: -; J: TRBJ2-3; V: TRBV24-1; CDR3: CATSDSGGLDTQYF; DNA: TGTGCCACCAGTGATTCGGGCGGGCTGGATACGCAGTATTTT
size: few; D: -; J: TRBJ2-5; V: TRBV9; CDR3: CASSPDPGRQETQYF; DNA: TGTGCCAGCAGCCCCGACCCGGGCAGGCAAGAGACCCAGTACTTC
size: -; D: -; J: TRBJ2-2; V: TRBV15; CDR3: CATSRGGSTGELFF; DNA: TGTGCCACCAGCAGAGGGGGTTCCACCGGGGAGCTGTTTTTT
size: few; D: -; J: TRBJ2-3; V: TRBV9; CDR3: CASTPPPRGSTDTQYF; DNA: TGTGCCAGCACTCCCCCCCCCAGGGGAAGCACAGATACGCAGTATTTT
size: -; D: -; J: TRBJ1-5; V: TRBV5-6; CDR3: CASSLEGSQPQHF; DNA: TGTGCCAGCAGCTTAGAGGGCAGTCAGCCCCAGCATTTT
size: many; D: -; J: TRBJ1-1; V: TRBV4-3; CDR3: CASSQGALLNTEAFF; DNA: TGCGCCAGCAGCCAAGGCGCGCTACTGAACACTGAAGCTTTCTTT
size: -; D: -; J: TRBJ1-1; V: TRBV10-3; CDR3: CAISPGWSGRDTEAFF; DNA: TGTGCCATCAGTCCGGGGTGGTCGGGAAGAGACACTGAAGCTTTCTTT
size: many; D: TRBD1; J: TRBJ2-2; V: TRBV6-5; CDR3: CASSLQQGDPGELFF; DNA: TGTGCCAGCAGTTTGCAACAGGGGGACCCCGGGGAGCTGTTTTTT